This section outlines one T cell receptor (beta chain) sequence together with its context. This clone's antigen is unknown. No much larger clone exists at a distance of one base, and base qualities are not known. The CDR3 regions of human TCRbeta chains were subjected to immunosequencing. In the source study's methods: TCRs in the repertoires were matched against a reference library of SARS-CoV-2-specific TCRs that had been generated with the MIRA antigen-specificity platform. Breadth was defined as the fraction of unique TCRs that were SARS-CoV-2-associated, and depth was defined as the fraction of total T cells that were SARS-CoV-2-associated. Using the MIRA data, each spike-specific TCR was mapped to the spike region that the TCR reacts to and placed in a CD4 or CD8 class. Log10-transformed breadth and depth values were compared by one-way ANOVA with Sidak's multiple comparisons tests. What TCRdb holds here is the immuneACCESS table cut down to in-frame rearrangements. Part of the clones is not present; checked against another copy, under half of the missing clones reflect an unresolved V gene, and the others are unexplained. That table is the source of V, J and clone size, and D and trimming were worked out from the DNA. Recorded for this sample are about 93,000 clones; around 91% of them occurred a single time. Roughly 2.4% of the sample is held by the ten biggest clonotypes.

The data were taken from a study of T cell responses to AZD1222 COVID-19 vaccine (dated by TCRdb to about 2021). Broadly, across the study: A total of 230 to 250 trial participants underwent TCR sequencing, of whom around 200 received two doses of AZD1222 and some 26 received two doses of the MenACWY control vaccine. Trial participants were enrolled into age subgroups of 18-55, 56-69 and 70-plus years, which contained approximately 150, 28 and 58 TCR-sequenced participants, respectively. The paper as a whole reports these results and caveats: A significant rise in spike-specific TCR breadth and depth was observed after two AZD1222 doses relative to day 0 and relative to MenACWY recipients. Nearly half of unique spike-specific TCRs reportedly recognized epitopes outside regions mutated in the B.1.351 and B.1.1.7 variants. Vaccine-associated CD4 TCRs spanned the whole spike protein, with dominant responses in regions 160-218 and 743-854. Conclusions about previously exposed vaccinees were limited because only a handful of AZD1222 recipients were SARS-CoV-2 seropositive at baseline. In the small 56-69-year group, the increase in depth fell short of significance, most likely because of low power. Participants were mostly white British, with more females than males. The authors suggested clonal diversity may have been underestimated. Because no samples from the day 14 peak response were available, repertoires could be characterized only after the peak T cell response.

The V end loses 6 bases and the J end loses 4 bases, and a stretch of 18 bases separates them. Looking up the germline V gene (reference sequence) yields CDR1 LNHDA and CDR2 SQIVND. The CDR3 measures 15 amino acids from cysteine to phenylalanine. Of the read, only the CDR3 DNA is kept; its 45 bases are in frame from base 1. The meaning of the sample's time point label: about 28 days (+/-7) after the second vaccine dose. AZD1222 recipients whose second dose came at about 4 weeks and those whose second dose came at about 12 weeks were combined into one group, since spike-specific TCR depth and breadth did not differ between the two schedules. The vaccinee samples were drawn from two UK trials, COV001 and COV002, one of which was a single-blind randomized controlled phase 2/3 trial testing AZD1222 (ChAdOx1 nCoV-19) in healthy adults. For TCRbeta chain sequencing, PBMC samples were collected from trial participants at day 0 and at day 28 after the second dose.

This clonotype originated in an adult who received the AZD1222 COVID-19 vaccine. Sequenced material: peripheral blood, taken 28 days after the second AZD1222 dose. Recombination connected TRBV19 to TRBJ1-1; TRBD1 is perhaps the D gene, given 6 matching bases. The DNA sequence follows: TGTGCCAGTAGCCCCGTGGGGGCTGGTCGCACTGAAGCTTTCTTT. The encoded protein is CASSPVGAGRTEAFF.